One sample yielded the 18 T cell receptor beta chains listed below, sequenced in a study of T cell changes during pregnancy in multiple sclerosis. Clones were read by immunoSEQ multiplex PCR, and TCRdb kept only the in-frame ones, dropping some. The repertoire holds 70,000 to 100,000 clones, with around 90% as singletons. The specimen was peripheral blood, collected in the first trimester of pregnancy. These receptors originate from a female donor with multiple sclerosis, enrolled in a pregnancy study.

The chain recombines TRBV6-5 with TRBJ1-1; D might be TRBD1 (6 bases). V was shortened by 2 bases and J by 6 bases, with 13 bases between the two germline ends. Germline lookup yields CDR1 MNHEY and CDR2 SVGAGI. The CDR3 is 14 residues long. The CDR3 spells CASSYDPGQPEAFF. The DNA for the CDR3 is TGTGCCAGCAGTTACGATCCAGGACAGCCTGAAGCTTTCTTT.

The V call is TRBV28, the J call TRBJ1-2; 9 bases fit TRBD1. This CDR3 is 13 amino acids long. The V and J ends lost 3 bases and 5 bases, in that order; junction bases with no gene match: 1. Per germline, CDR1 MDHEN and CDR2 SYDVKM. CDR3 amino acids: CASSLTGGYGYTF. In nucleotides, the CDR3 is TGTGCCAGCAGTTTGACAGGGGGGTATGGCTACACCTTC.

V usage is TRBV27 and J usage is TRBJ2-5; TRBD1 is a possible D gene (5 bases). There are 15 residues in the CDR3. The V end was cut by 5 bases, the J end by 2 bases, with 15 bases between. Germline values: CDR1 MNHEY, CDR2 SMNVEV (reference sequence). CDR3 sequence: CASSQADTLQETQYF. In DNA, the CDR3 is TGTGCCAGCAGTCAGGCGGACACCCTTCAAGAGACCCAGTACTTC.

The chain's CDR3 is CASSKDRAHGYTF. The CDR3 nucleotides read TGTGCCAGCAGCAAGGACAGGGCCCATGGCTACACCTTC. The chain couples TRBV11-2 to TRBJ1-2, with 8 nucleotides matching TRBD1. From germline, CDR1 is SGHAT and CDR2 FQNNGV. This CDR3 spans 13 amino acids. V shed 5 bases, J shed 6 bases, and the junction held 5 bases outside the gene matches.

The gene calls are TRBV7-9 and TRBJ2-1; TRBD2 is a possible D gene (6 bases). The germline V gene encodes CDR1 SEHNR and CDR2 FQNEAQ (reference sequence). CDR3 length equals 14 residues. The germline V and J ends were trimmed by 3 bases and 8 bases, with 14 bases remaining between them. The CDR3 nucleotides are TGTGCCAGCAGCTTGAGCGGGTCCCGGGATGAGCAGTTCTTC. Translation: CASSLSGSRDEQFF. The variable domain in full, with the rest retrieved from reference TRBV7-9 and TRBJ2-1, is DTGVSQNPRHKITKRGQNVTFRCDPISEHNRLYWYRQTLGQGPEFLTYFQNEAQLEKSRLLSDRFSAERPKGSFSTLEIQRTEQGDSAMYLCASSLSGSRDEQFFGPGTRLTVL.

The CDR3 protein is CASSETTSGNGEQFF. The DNA for the CDR3 is TGCGCCAGCAGCGAGACGACTAGCGGGAACGGTGAGCAGTTCTTC. The V call is TRBV5-1, the J call TRBJ2-1; 11 positions match TRBD2. Trimming removed 4 bases from V and 9 bases from J; junction bases left unmatched: 9. Per the germline V gene, CDR1 is SGHRS and CDR2 is YFSETQ. CDR3 length: 15 amino acids.

This chain connects TRBV5-1 to TRBJ2-7; 7 bases line up with TRBD1. Germline V gene lookup returns CDR1 SGHRS and CDR2 YFSETQ. This CDR3 is 17 amino acids long. V lost 1 base to trimming and J lost 6 bases; unmatched junction nucleotides: 16. The CDR3 protein is CASSLPLTGNYPGEQYF. DNA for the CDR3: TGCGCCAGCAGCTTGCCTCTGACAGGGAATTATCCGGGCGAGCAGTACTTC.

The rearrangement links TRBV27 to TRBJ2-7, with a weak D call TRBD1 (6 bases). CDR3 size: 11 residues. The germline V and J ends were trimmed by 10 bases and 5 bases, with 12 bases remaining between them. CDR1 and CDR2 from the germline V gene are MNHEY and SMNVEV (reference sequence). CDR3 nucleotide sequence: TGTGCCACCCTACAGGGCCACGAGCAGTACTTC. This codes for CATLQGHEQYF.

The V gene is TRBV19, the J gene TRBJ2-1; the match to TRBD2 covers 7 bases. The CDR3 has 15 residues. Germline V gives CDR1 LNHDA, CDR2 SQIVND (reference sequence). V lost 3 bases to trimming and J lost 3 bases; unmatched junction nucleotides: 5. The CDR3 DNA follows: TGTGCCAGTAGTATGTACGGGGGGATCTACAATGAGCAGTTCTTC. This translates into CASSMYGGIYNEQFF.

The chain recombines TRBV9 with TRBJ2-1; 12 positions agree with TRBD2. CDR1 SGDLS and CDR2 YYNGEE come from the germline V gene. The CDR3 covers 18 residues. V dropped 4 bases and J dropped 4; count of bases not matched to a gene: 12. The CDR3 region is CASSIIKPGLAGYNEQFF. CDR3 in DNA: TGTGCCAGCAGCATCATCAAACCTGGACTAGCGGGATACAATGAGCAGTTCTTC.

This clone was counted between two and nine times. This rearrangement joins TRBV6-4 to TRBJ1-2; TRBD1 agrees at 9 bases. The CDR3 spans 12 residues. Trimming at V came to 8 bases and at J to 4 bases, leaving 2 bases not matched to a gene. CDR1 is MRHNA and CDR2 is SNTAGT in the germline V gene. The CDR3 sequence is CASWDRAYGYTF. In DNA form, the CDR3 reads TGTGCCAGCTGGGACAGGGCCTATGGCTACACCTTC.

The chain links TRBV11-2 to TRBJ1-2; tentatively, D is TRBD1 (6 bases). This CDR3 has 13 amino acids. V lost 4 bases and J lost 7, with 13 bases in between. The germline V gene encodes CDR1 SGHAT and CDR2 FQNNGV. CDR3 sequence reads: CASSSQGIGGYTF. CDR3 sequence (DNA): TGTGCCAGCAGCTCGCAGGGGATAGGTGGCTACACCTTC.

The chain is built from TRBV6-1 and TRBJ2-5; tentative D call: TRBD2 (6 bases). There are 14 residues in the CDR3. Germline loops: CDR1 MNHNS, CDR2 SASEGT. Deletions cut 2 bases from V and 5 bases from J, with 12 bases between. CDR3 sequence reads: CASSETGVWETQYF. Written as DNA, the CDR3 is TGTGCCAGCAGTGAAACGGGGGTCTGGGAGACCCAGTACTTC.

In this sample, this clone turned up a few times. The V call is TRBV6-4, the J call TRBJ1-2; D is undetermined. CDR1 is MRHNA, CDR2 SNTAGT, per germline. The CDR3 is made up of 14 amino acids. Deletions cut 2 bases from V and 7 bases from J, with 14 bases between. CDR3 DNA: TGTGCCAGCAGTGACGGGCGGGGTCTGAGTGGCTACACCTTC. Its translation: CASSDGRGLSGYTF.

The chain carries TRBV5-1 and TRBJ2-1, with D possibly being TRBD2 (5 bases). Germline loops: CDR1 SGHRS, CDR2 YFSETQ. The length of the CDR3 is 14 residues. V was clipped by 2 bases and J by 8 bases, with 14 bases between them. CDR3 sequence reads: CASSFVDSRDEQFF. CDR3 DNA sequence: TGCGCCAGCAGCTTCGTGGACTCGAGGGATGAGCAGTTCTTC.

This clone was seen a single time. The V gene is TRBV6-5, the J gene TRBJ2-7; 7 bases are a match to TRBD1. Unmatched junction bases numbered 7, after V lost 2 bases and J lost 6 bases. Per germline, CDR1 MNHEY and CDR2 SVGAGI. The length of the CDR3 is 14 residues. The CDR3 DNA follows: TGTGCCAGCAGTTACGAGAGGGGGCGGGCCGAGCAGTACTTC. It specifies CASSYERGRAEQYF.

The rearrangement joins TRBV7-2 to TRBJ2-5; no firm D call. The V and J ends lost 5 bases and 5 bases respectively, with 6 bases between them. Per the germline V gene, CDR1 is SGHTA and CDR2 is FQGNSA. The CDR3 runs to 11 residues. The CDR3 nucleotides are TGTGCCAGCAGCCGCGAGGAGACCCAGTACTTC. It codes for CASSREETQYF.

V usage is TRBV2 and J usage is TRBJ2-2; tentatively, D is TRBD2 (6 bases). Looked up from germline, CDR1 is SNHLY and CDR2 is FYNNEI. The CDR3 sequence is 15 residues long. Between the trimmed V and J ends, which lost 5 bases and 6 bases, there was a span of 16 bases. This CDR3 reads CASSSSGGEAGELFF. DNA for the CDR3: TGTGCCAGCAGTTCATCCGGAGGGGAGGCCGGGGAGCTGTTTTTT.